The entry below describes one T cell receptor beta chain. This clone's antigen is unknown. The sample holds no much larger clone one base away, and base qualities are not on file. Patients with a history of autoimmune disease or receiving systemic immunosuppression were excluded from the trial. Peripheral blood for TCR sequencing was collected from all dose cohorts at baseline, on cycle 4 day 1, and on cycle 7 day 1. Samples came from an open-label, multicenter, first-in-human phase I dose-escalation trial of ivuxolimab. The trial enrolled adults with locally advanced or metastatic head and neck squamous cell, hepatocellular, melanoma or renal cell carcinoma. CD4+ and CD8+ T cells were sorted separately from peripheral blood before TCR sequencing. The cysteine opens and the phenylalanine closes a CDR3 of 13 amino acids. Only CDR3 DNA is held: 39 bases, read in frame from base 1. Here V drops 8 bases and J drops 0 bases, and the junction holds 2 bases not matched to any gene. In the germline V gene (reference sequence), CDR1 corresponds to MNHNY and CDR2 to SVGAGI.

The record originates from a study of OX40 agonist ivuxolimab in advanced cancers. The study in broad terms: Ivuxolimab was a fully human IgG2 agonistic monoclonal antibody targeting the costimulatory receptor OX40 (CD134). Intravenous ivuxolimab was administered to patients every 2 weeks at six dose levels: 0.01, 0.1, 0.3, 1.5, 3 and 10 mg/kg. Among the roughly 52 dose-escalation patients, around 19 had hepatocellular carcinoma, 15 melanoma, 9 renal cell carcinoma and 9 head and neck cancer. A male proportion of about 79% and a mean age of roughly 58 years, ranging from 23 to 79, were recorded for the dose-escalation cohort. Prior anti-PD-1, anti-PD-L1 or anti-CTLA-4 therapy was permitted, and checkpoint inhibitors had been received by roughly two fifths of dose-escalation patients. Partial responses were achieved by three dose-escalation patients, of whom one had hepatocellular carcinoma and two had cutaneous melanoma. Peripheral TCRbeta sequencing aimed to test whether ivuxolimab altered TCR sequence diversity and caused clonal T-cell expansion. The paper describes the monotherapy dose-escalation part (N of about 55 patients) of the phase I trial of ivuxolimab. Study-level results and caveats: After ivuxolimab, more expanded clones were found on average in CD8+ T cells than in CD4+ T cells. The antigen specificity of the peripheral T cells that underwent clonal expansion was not determined. Low levels of normalized T-cell clonal expansion were also seen in some patients who did not respond. In the 0.1-3.0 mg/kg groups, partial responders were among the patients with the lowest normalized peripheral clonal expansion, particularly in CD8+ T cells. At doses from 0.1 to 3.0 mg/kg, clonal expansion was seen in both CD4+ and CD8+ blood T cells between baseline and week 6.

Genomic DNA was isolated from the sorted cells so that the TCRbeta CDR3 region could be sequenced. TCRbeta CDR3 regions were sequenced using the immunoSEQ Assay. This immuneACCESS table, as held by TCRdb, lists in-frame sequences with V and J called but not all clones. Of the missing ones, under half trace to an unresolved V gene in checked studies; the others have no known cause. Across this sample there are 25,000 to 35,000 clones, with approximately 84% seen only once. The top ten hold around a fifth of the sample. This sequence was found in an adult with an advanced solid tumor such as melanoma, head and neck, liver or kidney cancer. The sequencing here drew on CD4+ or CD8+ T cells sorted from blood, taken in a trial of the OX40 agonist ivuxolimab. Recombination connected TRBV6-6 to TRBJ1-1, and 8 bases in between align with TRBD1. The DNA is as follows: TGTGCCAGCGGGACAGGTTTGAACACTGAAGCTTTCTTT. It encodes CASGTGLNTEAFF.